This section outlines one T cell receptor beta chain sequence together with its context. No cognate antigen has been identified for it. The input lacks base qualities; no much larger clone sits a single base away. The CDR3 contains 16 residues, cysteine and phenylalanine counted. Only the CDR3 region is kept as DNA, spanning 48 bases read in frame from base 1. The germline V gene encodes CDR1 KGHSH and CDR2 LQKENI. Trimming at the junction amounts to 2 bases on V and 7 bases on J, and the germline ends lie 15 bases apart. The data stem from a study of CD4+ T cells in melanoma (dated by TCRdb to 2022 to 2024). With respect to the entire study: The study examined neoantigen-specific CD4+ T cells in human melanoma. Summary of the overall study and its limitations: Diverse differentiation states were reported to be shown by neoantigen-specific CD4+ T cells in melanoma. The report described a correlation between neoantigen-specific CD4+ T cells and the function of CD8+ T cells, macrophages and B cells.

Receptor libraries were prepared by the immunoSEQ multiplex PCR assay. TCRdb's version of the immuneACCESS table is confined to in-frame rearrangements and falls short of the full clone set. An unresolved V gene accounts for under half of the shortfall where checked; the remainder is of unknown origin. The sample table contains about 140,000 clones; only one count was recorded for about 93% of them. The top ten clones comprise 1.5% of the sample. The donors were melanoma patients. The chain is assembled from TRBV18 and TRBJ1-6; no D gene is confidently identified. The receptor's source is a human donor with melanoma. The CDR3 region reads CASSPIPTVFNSPLHF. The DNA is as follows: TGTGCCAGCTCACCAATTCCCACGGTCTTCAATTCACCCCTCCACTTT.